This T cell receptor (beta chain) originates from a study of identical twins. Study results and limitations: Among beta out-of-frame sequences, excess sharing between twins appeared weaker.

To note about this clonotype: The antigen is unknown.

Each CDR3 protein gets one entry after TCRdb re-called the 5' RACE reads with MiXCR. This sample yields about 530,000 distinct CDR3 sequences, of which about a fifth are seen a single time; approximately 0.52% belongs to the top ten. The germline V gene encodes CDR1 SEHNR and CDR2 FQNEAQ (reference sequence). This CDR3 comprises 15 residues. V shed 5 bases and J 9 bases; nucleotides not matched to a gene: 12. The same sample was also studied in work on yellow fever vaccine responses in identical twins.

Input material: CD4+ T cells sorted from blood. The chain is built from TRBV7-9 and TRBJ2-1; 8 bases agree with TRBD1. The TCR sequence derives from a young woman in good health. For the CDR3, the DNA is TGTGCCAGCAGCCTAACGGGACAGGCCCCAGCTGAGCAGTTCTTC. Protein product: CASSLTGQAPAEQFF.